A single sample is the source of the 15 T cell receptor beta chains below, sequenced in a study of a mutant IDH1 vaccine in newly diagnosed glioma. Time point noted: week 47, end of study. In every dose of vaccine, 300 ug of mutant IDH1 20-mer peptide was given alongside topical imiquimod. Their cognate antigens are unknown. Produced via immunoSEQ multiplex PCR; TCRdb's table is partial and in-frame only. The data hold about 50,000 clones, with roughly 72% observed a single time. The sequenced sample was PBMCs, obtained from a glioma patient whose treatment included an IDH1 peptide vaccine. These receptors were obtained from a middle-aged woman with glioma. Some clones in this sample may be carry-over from other donors' samples.

The count of this clone is one. The gene calls are TRBV7-9 and TRBJ2-7, with TRBD2 identical over 7 bases. The germline V gene encodes CDR1 SEHNR and CDR2 FQNEAQ (reference sequence). Trimming removed 1 base from V and 5 bases from J; junction bases left unmatched: 8. This CDR3 is built from 15 residues. CDR3 region: CASSLGPAGSNEQYF. As DNA, the CDR3 is TGTGCCAGCAGCTTAGGGCCAGCGGGGTCCAACGAGCAGTACTTC.

The chain is built from TRBV7-9 and TRBJ2-7; possible D gene TRBD2, 6 bases. CDR3 size: 14 residues. The germline V gene has CDR1 SEHNR and CDR2 FQNEAQ (reference sequence). The germline V and J ends were trimmed by 1 base and 2 bases, with 9 bases remaining between them. In DNA, the CDR3 is TGTGCCAGCAGCTTAGTTGGACTACCCTACGAGCAGTACTTC. As protein: CASSLVGLPYEQYF.

V and J are TRBV29-1 and TRBJ2-1, with TRBD2 matching 9 bases. J lost 7 bases, V lost 8 bases, and 12 bases had no gene match. Germline-derived CDR1 and CDR2 are SQVTM and ANQGSEA. The CDR3 totals 14 residues. Here the CDR3 DNA reads TGCAGCCAATTAGCGGGAGCGTTGGGAAATGAGCAGTTCTTC. This gives the protein CSQLAGALGNEQFF.

V gene TRBV15 combines with J gene TRBJ2-3; TRBD2 aligns across 8 bases. CDR3 length: 16 amino acids. The trim removed 1 base at V and 1 base at J, leaving 4 bases unmatched. CDR1 is LNHNV and CDR2 is YYDKDF in the germline V gene (reference sequence). CDR3 residues: CATSRGTSSGTDTQYF. The CDR3 bases are TGTGCCACCAGCAGAGGGACTAGCTCAGGCACAGATACGCAGTATTTT. Full variable domain (rest looked up from reference TRBV15 and TRBJ2-3): DAMVIQNPRYQVTQFGKPVTLSCSQTLNHNVMYWYQQKSSQAPKLLFHYYDKDFNNEADTPDNFQSRRPNTSFCFLDIRSPGLGDTAMYLCATSRGTSSGTDTQYFGPGTRLTVL.

In this sample, this clone turned up a few times. This chain uses TRBV11-2 with TRBJ1-1; D not resolved. Germline CDR1 reads SGHAT; CDR2 reads FQNNGV. V was shortened by 0 bases and J by 0 bases, with 14 bases between the two germline ends. CDR3 length: 17 residues. In DNA, the CDR3 is TGTGCCAGCAGCTTAGATGGTACAGCTATAATGAACACTGAAGCTTTCTTT. Translation gives CASSLDGTAIMNTEAFF.

In the case of this clone: The limits of the CDR3 on the DNA are not certain, so only TCRdb's listed CDR3 is given. The chain has TRBV4-1 and TRBJ1-2; TRBD1, the table's D call, was not compared with the DNA. Germline CDR1 MGHRA, CDR2 YSYEKL. A total of 16 residues make up the CDR3, ends included. Here the CDR3 reads CASSQDWGQGAWGCTF.

This clone was detected once. The V call is TRBV19, the J call TRBJ2-5; 15 bases align to TRBD2. The V and J ends lost 4 bases and 1 base, in that order; junction bases with no gene match: 4. In germline, CDR1 is LNHDA, CDR2 SQIVND (reference sequence). This CDR3 region has 17 residues. The CDR3 loop reads CASSTGTSGGSQETQYF. The CDR3 DNA sequence: TGTGCCAGTAGTACCGGGACTAGCGGGGGGTCCCAAGAGACCCAGTACTTC.

This chain links TRBV29-1 with TRBJ1-3, with D unclear. CDR1 SQVTM and CDR2 ANQGSEA come from the germline V gene. CDR3 length: 13 amino acids. V was shortened by 5 bases and J by 2 bases, with 10 bases between the two germline ends. CDR3 protein: CSVRDPAGNTIYF. The CDR3 DNA sequence: TGCAGCGTTCGTGATCCGGCTGGAAACACCATATATTTT. Full variable domain (outside the CDR3, taken from reference TRBV29-1 and TRBJ1-3): SAVISQKPSRDICQRGTSLTIQCQVDSQVTMMFWYRQQPGQSLTLIATANQGSEATYESGFVIDKFPISRPNLTFSTLTVSNMSPEDSSIYLCSVRDPAGNTIYFGEGSWLTVV.

This chain uses TRBV30 with TRBJ2-6; unclear D gene. V lost 6 bases and J lost 0, with 9 bases in between. Germline CDR1 GTSNPN, CDR2 SVGIG (reference sequence). This CDR3 has 14 residues. CDR3 sequence reads: CACKPPSGANVLTF. The DNA of the CDR3 is TGTGCCTGTAAGCCCCCCTCTGGGGCCAACGTCCTGACTTTC.

The CDR3 coding sequence is TGTGCCTTCGGGGCGAGCACAGATACGCAGTATTTT. Residues: CAFGASTDTQYF. The rearrangement links TRBV30 to TRBJ2-3; D assignment may be TRBD1 or TRBD2 (5 bases each). The V end was cut by 7 bases, the J end by 0 bases, with 8 bases between. Germline V CDR1 and CDR2: GTSNPN, SVGIG (reference sequence). The CDR3 contains 12 residues.

This clone was recorded once. This sequence joins TRBV30 and TRBJ1-2; D call uncertain. The V gene's germline CDR1 is GTSNPN and CDR2 SVGIG (reference sequence). The CDR3 length is 15 residues. V was cut by 2 bases and J by 0 bases, with 13 bases left in between. DNA for the CDR3: TGTGCCTGGAGTCGAGGGTGGAGGGCTAACTATGGCTACACCTTC. Protein: CAWSRGWRANYGYTF.

This clone has only a few counts. The V call is TRBV7-6, the J call TRBJ1-5; no clear D. Germline CDR1 is SGHVS and CDR2 is FNYEAQ. Trimming stripped 1 base from V and 4 bases from J, with 5 bases between. CDR3 length equals 13 residues. This chain's CDR3 is CASSLGRNQPQHF. The CDR3 nucleotides are TGTGCCAGCAGCTTAGGACGGAATCAGCCCCAGCATTTT.

The chain links TRBV2 to TRBJ1-5; D gene ambiguous. Germline-derived CDR1 and CDR2 are SNHLY and FYNNEI. The V gene lost 1 base and the J gene lost 6 bases, with 7 bases spanning the gap. The CDR3 is 13 residues long. The CDR3 region is CASSEVKAQPQHF. CDR3 DNA: TGTGCCAGCAGTGAAGTAAAAGCTCAGCCCCAGCATTTT.

This chain links TRBV6-1 with TRBJ1-2, with 8 bases fitting TRBD1. The CDR3 contains 17 residues. Germline-derived CDR1 and CDR2 are MNHNS and SASEGT. Trimming took 0 bases from V and 0 from J; bases not matched to a gene: 6. The CDR3 coding sequence is TGTGCCAGCAGTGAAGCGCGGACAGGGCGTGCTAACTATGGCTACACCTTC. It translates to CASSEARTGRANYGYTF.

This chain uses TRBV6-5 with TRBJ1-2; tentative D call: TRBD1 (6 bases). V shed 4 bases and J shed 2 bases, with 14 bases lying between them. CDR3 length equals 15 residues. Germline V gives CDR1 MNHEY, CDR2 SVGAGI. In DNA form, the CDR3 reads TGTGCCAGCAGTTCAAGGGGGGCGAGGAACTATGGCTACACCTTC. Translation: CASSSRGARNYGYTF.